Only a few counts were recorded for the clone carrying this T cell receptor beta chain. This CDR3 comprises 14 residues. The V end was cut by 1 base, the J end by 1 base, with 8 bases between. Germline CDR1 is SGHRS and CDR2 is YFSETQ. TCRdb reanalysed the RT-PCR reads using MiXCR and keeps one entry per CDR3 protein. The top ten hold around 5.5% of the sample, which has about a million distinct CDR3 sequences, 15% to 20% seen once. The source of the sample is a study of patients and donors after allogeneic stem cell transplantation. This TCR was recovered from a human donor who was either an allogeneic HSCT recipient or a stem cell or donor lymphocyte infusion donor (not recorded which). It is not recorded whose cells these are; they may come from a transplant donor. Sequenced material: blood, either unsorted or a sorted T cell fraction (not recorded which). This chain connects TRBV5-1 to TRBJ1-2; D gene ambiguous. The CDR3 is CASSLLSNNYGYTF. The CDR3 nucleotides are TGCGCCAGCAGCTTGCTCAGCAATAACTATGGCTACACCTTC.